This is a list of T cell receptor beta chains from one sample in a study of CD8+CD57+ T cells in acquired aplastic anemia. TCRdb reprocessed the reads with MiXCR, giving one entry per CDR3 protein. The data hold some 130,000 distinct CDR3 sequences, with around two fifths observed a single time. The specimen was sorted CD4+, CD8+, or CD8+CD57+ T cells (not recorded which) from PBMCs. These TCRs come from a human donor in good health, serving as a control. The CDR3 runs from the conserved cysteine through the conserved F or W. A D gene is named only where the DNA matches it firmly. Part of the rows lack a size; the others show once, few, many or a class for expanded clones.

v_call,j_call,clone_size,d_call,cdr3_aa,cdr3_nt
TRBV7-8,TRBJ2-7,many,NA,CASSPFHSGAGEQYF,TGTGCCAGCAGCCCTTTTCATTCAGGGGCGGGCGAGCAGTACTTC
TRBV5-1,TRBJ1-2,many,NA,CASSPGPLVGGYTF,TGCGCCAGCAGCCCCGGACCTTTAGTAGGAGGCTACACCTTC
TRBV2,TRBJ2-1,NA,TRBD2,CASSRTGTSGDNEQFF,TGTGCCAGCAGTCGGACCGGGACTAGCGGGGACAATGAGCAGTTCTTC
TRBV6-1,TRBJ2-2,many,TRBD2,CASSVAGGGTGELFF,TGTGCCAGCAGTGTCGCGGGAGGAGGCACCGGGGAGCTGTTTTTT
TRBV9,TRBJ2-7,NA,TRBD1,CASRTGDRSYEQYF,TGTGCCAGCAGGACGGGGGACAGGAGCTACGAGCAGTACTTC
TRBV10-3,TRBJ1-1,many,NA,CAISESGEAFF,TGTGCCATCAGTGAGTCGGGCGAAGCTTTCTTT
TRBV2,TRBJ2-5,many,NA,CASSWDTGQETQYF,TGTGCCAGCAGTTGGGACACGGGACAAGAGACCCAGTACTTC
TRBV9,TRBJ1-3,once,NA,CASSSFRQLDSGNTIYF,TGTGCCAGCAGCTCCTTTAGGCAGTTGGACTCTGGAAACACCATATATTTT
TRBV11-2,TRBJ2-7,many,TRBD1,CASSLNTGDYEQYF,TGTGCCAGCAGCTTGAACACAGGGGACTACGAGCAGTACTTC
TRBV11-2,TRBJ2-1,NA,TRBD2,CASSLVGGSISYNEQFF,TGTGCCAGCAGCTTAGTGGGCGGGAGCATCTCCTACAATGAGCAGTTCTTC
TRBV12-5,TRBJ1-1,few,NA,CASGQETGFTEAFF,TGTGCTAGTGGTCAAGAAACGGGGTTCACTGAAGCTTTCTTT
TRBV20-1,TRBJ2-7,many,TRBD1,CSATIGQGASYEQYF,TGCAGTGCTACAATAGGACAGGGAGCCAGCTACGAGCAGTACTTC
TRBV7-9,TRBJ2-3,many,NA,CASSSAGGRASTDTQYF,TGTGCCAGCAGCTCTGCCGGGGGGCGCGCCTCCACAGATACGCAGTATTTT
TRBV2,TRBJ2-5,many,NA,CASSELETQYF,TGTGCCAGCAGTGAATTGGAGACCCAGTACTTC
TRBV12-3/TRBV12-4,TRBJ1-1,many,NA,CASRAIRATEAFF,TGTGCCAGCAGGGCTATAAGGGCCACTGAAGCTTTCTTT
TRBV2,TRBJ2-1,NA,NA,CASSEDTGQFF,TGTGCCAGCAGCGAAGACACAGGGCAGTTCTTC
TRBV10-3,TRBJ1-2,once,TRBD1,CAITGQGAGGYTF,TGTGCCATCACTGGACAGGGGGCGGGCGGCTACACCTTC
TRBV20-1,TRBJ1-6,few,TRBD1,CSAREGTGGHNSPLHF,TGCAGTGCTAGAGAGGGGACAGGGGGACATAATTCACCCCTCCACTTT
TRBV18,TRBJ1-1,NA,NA,CASSPLQGTEAFF,TGTGCCAGCTCACCACTCCAAGGGACTGAAGCTTTCTTT
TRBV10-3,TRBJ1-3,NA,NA,CAIRDLSGNTIYF,TGTGCCATCAGGGACCTCTCTGGAAACACCATATATTTT
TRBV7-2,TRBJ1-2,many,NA,CASSLRQYFTF,TGTGCCAGCAGCCTACGACAGTACTTCACCTTC
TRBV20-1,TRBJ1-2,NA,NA,CSAVRDINYGYTF,TGCAGTGCTGTTCGGGACATTAACTATGGCTACACCTTC
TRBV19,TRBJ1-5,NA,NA,CASSWPGGQPQHF,TGTGCCAGTAGTTGGCCGGGCGGACAGCCCCAGCATTTT
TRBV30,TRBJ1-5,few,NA,CAWSVSRANQPQHF,TGTGCCTGGAGTGTGAGTCGGGCCAATCAGCCCCAGCATTTT
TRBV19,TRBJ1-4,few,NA,CASSIDERDYYEKLFF,TGTGCCAGTAGTATAGACGAAAGGGATTATTATGAAAAACTGTTTTTT
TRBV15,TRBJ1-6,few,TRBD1,CATSRDPGQLCSYNSPLHF,TGTGCCACCAGCAGAGATCCGGGACAGCTGTGCTCCTATAATTCACCCCTCCACTTT
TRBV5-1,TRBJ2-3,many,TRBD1,CASSLGDRGQGTDTQYF,TGCGCCAGCAGCTTGGGGGACAGGGGGCAAGGCACAGATACGCAGTATTTT
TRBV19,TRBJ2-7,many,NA,CASSARSYEQYF,TGTGCCAGTAGTGCAAGGAGCTACGAGCAGTACTTC
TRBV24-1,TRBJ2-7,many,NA,CATSDVHPGEQYF,TGTGCCACCAGTGATGTACACCCAGGCGAGCAGTACTTC
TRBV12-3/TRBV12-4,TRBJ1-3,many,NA,CASSFMGPGNTIYF,TGTGCCAGCAGTTTCATGGGCCCTGGAAACACCATATATTTT
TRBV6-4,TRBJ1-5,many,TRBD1,CARSTGRPRHF,TGTGCCAGGTCGACAGGGCGGCCAAGGCATTTT
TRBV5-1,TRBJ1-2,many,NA,CASSLSGGANYGYTF,TGCGCCAGCAGCTTGTCTGGCGGAGCTAACTATGGCTACACCTTC
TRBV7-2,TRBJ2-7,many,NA,CASSFDSYEQYF,TGTGCCAGCAGCTTTGACAGCTACGAGCAGTACTTC
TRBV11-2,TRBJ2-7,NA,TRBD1,CASSHRVGGQESYEQYF,TGTGCCAGCAGCCATCGGGTGGGGGGACAGGAGTCCTACGAGCAGTACTTC
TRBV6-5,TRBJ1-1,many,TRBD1,CASAIDRVNTEAFF,TGTGCCAGCGCTATAGACAGGGTCAACACTGAAGCTTTCTTT
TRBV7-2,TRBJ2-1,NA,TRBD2,CASSLAAGGGSSYNEQFF,TGTGCCAGCAGCTTAGCAGCGGGGGGGGGAAGCTCCTACAATGAGCAGTTCTTC
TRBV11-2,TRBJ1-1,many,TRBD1,CASSTGTVMNTEAFF,TGTGCCAGCAGCACCGGGACAGTCATGAACACTGAAGCTTTCTTT
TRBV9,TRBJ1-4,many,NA,CASSVAVSNEKLFF,TGTGCCAGCAGCGTAGCCGTCAGTAATGAAAAACTGTTTTTT
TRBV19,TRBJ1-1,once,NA,CATYQGSEAFF,TGTGCCACCTATCAGGGGAGTGAAGCTTTCTTT
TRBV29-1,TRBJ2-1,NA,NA,CSVVNNEQFF,TGCAGCGTTGTTAACAATGAGCAGTTCTTC
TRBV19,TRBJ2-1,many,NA,CATSDSQISYNEQFF,TGTGCCACCTCGGACAGCCAAATCTCCTACAATGAGCAGTTCTTC
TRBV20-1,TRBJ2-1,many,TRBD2,CSSTYSGNEQFF,TGCAGCTCCACCTATAGCGGGAATGAGCAGTTCTTC
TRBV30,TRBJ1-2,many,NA,CAWNGPSLYGYTF,TGTGCCTGGAACGGACCGTCACTCTATGGCTACACCTTC
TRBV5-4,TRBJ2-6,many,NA,CASYPSSGANVLTF,TGTGCCAGCTACCCTTCCTCTGGGGCCAACGTCCTGACTTTC
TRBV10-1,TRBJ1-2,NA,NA,CASRKVNYGYTF,TGCGCCAGCAGAAAGGTGAACTATGGCTACACCTTC
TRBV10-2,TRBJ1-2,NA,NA,CASSESNVDYGYTF,TGCGCCAGCAGTGAGTCGAACGTCGACTATGGCTACACCTTC
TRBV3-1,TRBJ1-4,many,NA,CASSQFEVELFF,TGTGCCAGCAGCCAATTCGAAGTTGAACTGTTTTTT
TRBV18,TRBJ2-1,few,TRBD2,CASSSREEDEQFF,TGTGCCAGCTCATCACGGGAGGAGGATGAGCAGTTCTTC
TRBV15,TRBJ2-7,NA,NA,CATSRDLGSYEQYF,TGTGCCACCAGCAGAGATCTCGGGTCGTACGAGCAGTACTTC
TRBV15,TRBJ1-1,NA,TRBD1,CATSRKGQGNTEAFF,TGTGCCACCAGCAGGAAGGGACAGGGGAACACTGAAGCTTTCTTT
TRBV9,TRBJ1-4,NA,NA,CASSETPNRAEKLFF,TGTGCCAGCAGCGAGACCCCGAACAGGGCTGAAAAACTGTTTTTT
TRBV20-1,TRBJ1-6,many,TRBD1,CSARDSRGDSPLHF,TGCAGTGCTAGAGATTCCAGGGGGGATTCACCCCTCCACTTT
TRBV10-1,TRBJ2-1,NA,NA,CASREGNEQFF,TGCGCCAGCAGGGAGGGGAATGAGCAGTTCTTC